A selection of T cell receptor beta chains follows, all from one sample in a study of T cells expressing NK-cell markers. TCRdb re-called the 5' RACE reads and catalogs CDR3 proteins one per entry, DNA excluded. The sample has 250,000 to 300,000 distinct CDR3 sequences; the top ten hold around 3.9%. Sequenced input: blood T cells: a sorted CD56 or NKG2C T cell subset, CD4+ or CD8+ T cells, or bulk PBMC T cells (not recorded which). The receptors were sampled from a woman aged 18 to 75 in good health. The CDR3 runs from the conserved cysteine through the conserved F or W.

j_call	v_call	cdr3_aa
TRBJ2-1	TRBV15	CATSTGGGSSYNEQFF
TRBJ1-4	TRBV25-1	CASSDRGPTNEKLFF
TRBJ2-3	TRBV5-1	CASSLGPGDTQYF
TRBJ2-2	TRBV5-4	CASSFLARNTGELFF
TRBJ2-7	TRBV7-2	CASSLASGGSYEQYF
TRBJ1-2	TRBV11-2	CASSSLGGRNGYTF
TRBJ2-3	TRBV7-2	CASSRLAGGYTDTQYF
TRBJ1-1	TRBV7-8	CASSPWPNGLILGTEAFF
TRBJ2-2	TRBV7-3	CASSPLGPRTGELFF
TRBJ1-6	TRBV3-1	CASSLLGGSSYNSPLHF
TRBJ2-2	TRBV30	CAWEARDLTGGELFF
TRBJ2-3	TRBV7-2	CAGKGSGTDTQYF
TRBJ2-3	TRBV7-2	CASGRDRSTDTQYF
TRBJ2-3	TRBV15	CATSSFERAQYF
TRBJ2-2	TRBV7-2	CASTPGGTILTGELFF
TRBJ2-7	TRBV25-1	CASRAPGYGYEQYF
TRBJ2-2	TRBV5-5	CASSLVISNTGELFF
TRBJ2-5	TRBV4-1	CASSLGLVIWETQYF
TRBJ2-7	TRBV6-1	CAVKGQGVYEQYF
TRBJ2-5	TRBV6-1	CASSRAGPGETQYF
TRBJ2-7	TRBV20-1	CSASLAGMAQYF
TRBJ2-3	TRBV7-3	CASSLSIAGGLNTQYF
TRBJ1-5	TRBV6-1	CASSPRDSNQPQHF
TRBJ2-6	TRBV5-4	CASSLFSPGPIGFSSAGANVLTF
TRBJ2-3	TRBV5-1	CASSPLTSGVADTQYF
TRBJ2-3	TRBV29-1	CSVGPGLADTQYF
TRBJ2-1	TRBV4-2	CASSQDSGGALTDNEQFF
TRBJ2-5	TRBV9	CASSVVAGGQGLETQYF
TRBJ2-7	TRBV19	CASSMVAGVNEQYF
TRBJ2-7	TRBV5-1	CASSFGGYEQYF
TRBJ1-6	TRBV5-1	CASSLDRLDNSPLHF
TRBJ1-1	TRBV29-1	CSVEGRGVAWTEAFF
TRBJ1-2	TRBV20-1	CSARDFGQYYGYTF
TRBJ1-4	TRBV3-1	CASSQAGTAEKLFF
TRBJ2-5	TRBV18	CASSPGKVETQYF
TRBJ2-5	TRBV10-3	CATTRDGSQETQYF
TRBJ1-2	TRBV20-1	CSGADSNYGYTF
TRBJ1-2	TRBV5-1	CASSPGTLGYGYTF
TRBJ2-2	TRBV29-1	CSAGLAGAPSGELFF
TRBJ2-4	TRBV12-3/TRBV12-4	CASRDGLEKAKNIQYF
TRBJ1-5	TRBV7-2	CASSLARKPQHF
TRBJ2-4	TRBV29-1	CSVEHSDRAIYF
TRBJ1-5	TRBV20-1	CSARDGGSTNQPQHF
TRBJ2-7	TRBV7-9	CASRKTSGNYEQYF
TRBJ2-2	TRBV20-1	CSAIAGVGTGELFF
TRBJ1-1	TRBV13	CASSLRQAAFF
TRBJ2-1	TRBV20-1	CSASTGLAGGYNEQFF
TRBJ2-3	TRBV14	CASSRPGTSGGTQYF
TRBJ2-1	TRBV11-2	CASSSIEREQFF
TRBJ2-6	TRBV7-2	CASSQVHGDAGANVLTF
TRBJ1-2	TRBV15	CATSPGGRGSPHGYTF
TRBJ2-2	TRBV20-1	CSAAGLAGASRTGELFF